This T cell receptor (beta chain) originates from a study of OX40 agonist ivuxolimab in advanced cancers. Study as a whole: Treatment received earlier with anti-PD-1, anti-PD-L1 or anti-CTLA-4 agents was allowed, and 40% had some.

The method was immunoSEQ multiplex PCR; TCRdb's version includes in-frame clones alone and lacks a portion of them. Found here are about 54,000 clones, 88% of them singletons; the top ten hold 3.5%. CDR1 and CDR2 from the germline V gene are DFQATT and SNEGSKA (reference sequence). The ends were cut back, 6 bases at V and 7 bases at J, with 10 bases in the middle. The CDR3 spans 11 residues. The chain combines TRBV20-1 with TRBJ2-1, with D possibly matching TRBD2 (7 bases). This material consisted of CD4+ or CD8+ T cells sorted from blood, taken in a trial of the OX40 agonist ivuxolimab. The sequence derives from an adult with an advanced solid tumor such as melanoma, head and neck, liver or kidney cancer. The CDR3 DNA reads as TGCAGTGCCAGGGGAGGGAATGAGCAGTTCTTC. Encoded protein: CSARGGNEQFF.